These 27 T cell receptor beta chains came from one sample sequenced in a study of T-cell memory formation after mild COVID-19 (dated by TCRdb to about 2021). The receptor library was made with 5' RACE. The reads were generated on an Illumina NovaSeq 6000. TCRdb took the public reads, trimmed them with fastp at Q25, ran MiXCR for clone calling and kept in-frame beta chains. Here each entry gathers all rows of one CDR3 protein and keeps the most common genes and DNA. This sample comprises 140,000 to 150,000 distinct CDR3 sequences, 25% of them detected only once. Roughly 24% of the sample belongs to the ten largest clones. Sequenced material: PBMCs or a T cell subset sorted from them (not recorded which). The receptors stem from an adult woman who had mild COVID-19 (a few samples of this study predate the infection). The sample titles of this study are shuffled in the database, so cell type and time point are left out; the donor was told from shared clones.

This clonotype was detected a few times. Here the CDR3 DNA reads TGTGCCAGCAGCTTGACCGGGACTCCCACCTCCCCTCCGAACACCGGGGAGCTGTTTTTT. Translated, it gives CASSLTGTPTSPPNTGELFF. The chain links TRBV7-8 to TRBJ2-2, with D possibly TRBD2 on 6 matching bases. CDR3 length: 20 residues. In germline, CDR1 is SGHVS, CDR2 FQNEAQ. V was pared by 3 bases and J by 0 bases, with 23 bases between.

The table lists this clonotype with a few counts. The genes are TRBV27 and TRBJ1-1, with D possibly being TRBD1 (5 bases). Between the trimmed V and J ends, which lost 5 bases and 0 bases, there was a span of 16 bases. The germline V gene encodes CDR1 MNHEY and CDR2 SMNVEV (reference sequence). This CDR3 contains 16 residues. The CDR3 loop reads CASSPFLGTMNTEAFF. The CDR3 DNA follows: TGTGCCAGCAGTCCATTTTTGGGGACGATGAACACTGAAGCTTTCTTT.

This clonotype was detected only a few times. V usage is TRBV19 and J usage is TRBJ1-1; D ambiguous. CDR3 length: 14 residues. CDR1 is LNHDA and CDR2 is SQIVND in the germline V gene (reference sequence). Trimming shortened V by 5 bases and J by 0 bases, and 10 bases separated the two germline ends. The chain's CDR3 is CASSLRPLNTEAFF. The CDR3 nucleotides read TGTGCCAGTAGTCTACGACCGCTGAACACTGAAGCTTTCTTT.

The sample holds one count of this clonotype. This sequence joins TRBV19 and TRBJ1-1, with unresolved D. Germline V gene data show CDR1 as LNHDA and CDR2 as SQIVND (reference sequence). The CDR3 is made up of 12 amino acids. The V end lost 1 base, the J end lost 9 bases, and 9 bases lay between the germline ends. DNA of the CDR3: TGTGCCAGTAGTATAGGGCGGACTCAAGCTTTCTTT. It is translated as CASSIGRTQAFF.

CDR3 DNA: TGTGCCAGCAGGGCAGCCGGGACAGGGATTTATTATGGCTACACCTTC. Encoded protein: CASRAAGTGIYYGYTF. V and J are TRBV2 and TRBJ1-2, with 9 bases aligning to TRBD1. Trimming at V came to 6 bases and at J to 5 bases, leaving 13 bases not matched to a gene. Germline-derived CDR1 and CDR2 are SNHLY and FYNNEI. The CDR3 is 16 residues long.

J is TRBJ2-3 and V is TRBV9; D is undetermined. V lost 4 bases and J lost 5, with 11 bases in between. CDR3 length equals 13 residues. The germline CDR1 and CDR2 sequences are SGDLS and YYNGEE. CDR3: CASSPLRRDTQYF. The CDR3 DNA is TGTGCCAGCAGCCCCCTAAGGCGAGATACGCAGTATTTT.

CDR3 sequence reads: CASSLGVGQWDEKLFF. The CDR3 DNA reads TGTGCCAGCAGCTTAGGCGTAGGACAGTGGGATGAAAAACTGTTTTTT. The chain recombines TRBV7-9 with TRBJ1-4, with a weak D call TRBD1 (6 bases). The germline V gene has CDR1 SEHNR and CDR2 FQNEAQ (reference sequence). The CDR3 runs to 16 residues. V dropped 1 base and J dropped 6 bases, with 15 bases sitting between them.

The chain couples TRBV15 to TRBJ2-5; D unresolved. The CDR3 runs to 12 residues. The germline gives CDR1 LNHNV, CDR2 YYDKDF (reference sequence). V lost 5 bases, J lost 7 bases, and 11 bases lay in between. The CDR3 DNA follows: TGTGCCACCAGCCCCCTCACGGGGACCCAGTACTTC. The encoded protein is CATSPLTGTQYF. The whole variable domain, filled in from reference TRBV15 and TRBJ2-5, reads DAMVIQNPRYQVTQFGKPVTLSCSQTLNHNVMYWYQQKSSQAPKLLFHYYDKDFNNEADTPDNFQSRRPNTSFCFLDIRSPGLGDTAMYLCATSPLTGTQYFGPGTRLLVL.

V gene TRBV3-1 combines with J gene TRBJ2-7; D gene unclear. Germline assignment: CDR1 LGHDT and CDR2 YNNKEL (reference sequence). The CDR3 extends over 14 amino acids. The ends were cut back, 4 bases at V and 2 bases at J, with 12 bases in the middle. CDR3: CASSPGPDAYEQYF. DNA for the CDR3: TGTGCCAGCAGCCCCGGGCCGGACGCCTACGAGCAGTACTTC.

This chain uses TRBV7-2 with TRBJ1-1; TRBD1 matches 9 bases. There are 18 residues in the CDR3. Germline lookup yields CDR1 SGHTA and CDR2 FQGNSA. J lost 6 bases, V lost 6 bases, and 20 bases had no gene match. In nucleotides, the CDR3 is TGTGCCAGCAGTTCCACCGGGACAGGGTTTTACGTAGGCGCTGAAGCTTTCTTT. Its protein is CASSSTGTGFYVGAEAFF. Full variable domain (missing parts from reference TRBV7-2 and TRBJ1-1): GAGVSQSPSNKVTEKGKDVELRCDPISGHTALYWYRQSLGQGLEFLIYFQGNSAPDKSGLPSDRFSAERTGGSVSTLTIQRTQQEDSAVYLCASSSTGTGFYVGAEAFFGQGTRLTVV.

The chain recombines TRBV5-8 with TRBJ1-5; TRBD1 matches at 8 bases. Germline CDR1 reads SGHTS; CDR2 reads YDEGEE. With 4 bases clipped from V and 7 bases from J, the junction kept 16 bases outside the gene matches. The CDR3 extends over 17 amino acids. In nucleotides, the CDR3 is TGTGCCAGCAGCCCATACCAGAACAGGGGGTCGGCGCAGCCCCAGCATTTT. The encoded protein is CASSPYQNRGSAQPQHF.

This chain uses TRBV6-2 or TRBV6-3 with TRBJ1-5; D not certain. The germline V and J ends were trimmed by 2 bases and 5 bases, with 10 bases remaining between them. The CDR3 consists of 14 residues. CDR1 and CDR2 from the germline V gene are MNHEY and SVGEGT. The CDR3: CASSYVQVYQPQHF. CDR3 DNA: TGTGCCAGCAGTTACGTTCAAGTCTATCAGCCCCAGCATTTT.

The V call is TRBV7-3, the J call TRBJ2-1, with 10 bases fitting TRBD1. This CDR3 region has 14 residues. Germline V gives CDR1 SGHTA, CDR2 FQGTGA. Trimming at V came to 4 bases and at J to 8 bases, leaving 5 bases not matched to a gene. This chain's CDR3 is CASSSTGGRDEQFF. In DNA, the CDR3 is TGTGCCAGCAGCTCGACAGGGGGCAGGGATGAGCAGTTCTTC.

This clonotype was counted between two and nine times. This chain links TRBV7-3 with TRBJ1-1, with no clear D. V dropped 5 bases and J dropped 3 bases, with 31 bases sitting between them. This CDR3 region has 20 residues. Germline V gene sequence: CDR1 SGHTA, CDR2 FQGTGA. The CDR3 spells CASSPSRRAAAKGRDTEAFF. As DNA, the CDR3 is TGTGCCAGCAGCCCCTCCCGAAGGGCTGCGGCAAAAGGAAGGGACACTGAAGCTTTCTTT.

The chain uses TRBV5-6 and TRBJ2-5; the D call may be TRBD1 or TRBD2 (5 bases each). This CDR3 has 14 residues. V was pared by 6 bases and J by 2 bases, with 14 bases between. Looked up from germline, CDR1 is SGHDT and CDR2 is YYEEEE. The CDR3 loop is CASTSGTLQETQYF. The CDR3 DNA reads as TGTGCCAGCACTTCCGGGACCCTGCAAGAGACCCAGTACTTC.

This clonotype has a handful of counts. The rearrangement links TRBV7-9 to TRBJ1-1; no reliable D call. Trimming stripped 3 bases from V and 1 base from J, with 6 bases between. The CDR3 totals 13 residues. The germline gives CDR1 SEHNR, CDR2 FQNEAQ (reference sequence). The CDR3 region has the DNA TGTGCCAGCAGCTTTTGGGGGAACACTGAAGCTTTCTTT. It encodes CASSFWGNTEAFF.

V is TRBV5-8 and J is TRBJ1-1; D not certain. Trimming stripped 0 bases from V and 5 bases from J, with 14 bases between. The CDR3 is 15 amino acids. CDR1 is SGHTS and CDR2 is YDEGEE in the germline V gene. The CDR3 region is CASSLEARLYTEAFF. The CDR3, as DNA: TGTGCCAGCAGCTTGGAGGCCAGGTTATATACTGAAGCTTTCTTT.

The sample holds many counts of this clonotype. V is TRBV5-1 and J is TRBJ2-2, with no clear D. CDR1 and CDR2 (germline): SGHRS, YFSETQ. Trimming pared 7 bases from V and 3 bases from J, leaving 7 bases between. The CDR3 has 12 amino acids. The CDR3 DNA reads as TGCGCCAGCTCGCCAGACACCGGGGAGCTGTTTTTT. It specifies CASSPDTGELFF.

V and J are TRBV10-3 and TRBJ2-3; no reliable D call. V was clipped by 6 bases and J by 0 bases, with 13 bases between them. CDR1 and CDR2 from the germline V gene are ENHRY and SYGVKD. The CDR3 runs to 15 residues. The CDR3 sequence is CAISQEPLSTDTQYF. For the CDR3, the DNA is TGTGCCATCAGCCAGGAACCTCTAAGCACAGATACGCAGTATTTT.

This clonotype has only a few counts. The chain uses TRBV27 and TRBJ2-1; no clear D gene. The V end was cut by 1 base, the J end by 4 bases, with 5 bases between. CDR3 size: 13 residues. Germline CDR1 MNHEY, CDR2 SMNVEV (reference sequence). CDR3 protein: CASSLYGYNEQFF. The DNA of the CDR3 is TGTGCCAGCAGTTTATACGGGTACAATGAGCAGTTCTTC.

The rearrangement links TRBV7-8 to TRBJ2-5; D is possibly TRBD1 (6 bases). The V gene's germline CDR1 is SGHVS and CDR2 FQNEAQ. CDR3 size: 15 residues. V was clipped by 5 bases and J by 5 bases, with 18 bases between them. CDR3 DNA sequence: TGTGCCAGCAGCATGCGACAGGCTTGGGGGGAGACCCAGTACTTC. Its translation is CASSMRQAWGETQYF.

The chain employs TRBV10-2 and TRBJ2-1; the D is unclear. This CDR3 is 12 amino acids long. V lost 0 bases and J lost 8, with 5 bases in between. The V gene's germline CDR1 is WSHSY and CDR2 SAAADI. CDR3 nucleotide sequence: TGCGCCAGCAGTGAGTCCCATTATGAGCAGTTCTTC. Its protein product is CASSESHYEQFF.

This chain joins TRBV6-5 and TRBJ1-2, with TRBD1 identical over 10 bases. The CDR3 loop spans 17 amino acids. Germline CDR1 and CDR2: MNHEY and SVGAGI. V dropped 6 bases and J dropped 5; count of bases not matched to a gene: 15. The CDR3 sequence is CASRQLLLGQGTYGYTF. The CDR3 nucleotides read TGTGCCAGCAGGCAACTTCTTCTGGGACAGGGGACTTATGGCTACACCTTC.

The V gene is TRBV15, the J gene TRBJ1-3; 7 nucleotides line up with TRBD1. Trimming cost V 5 bases and J 7 bases; bases outside gene matches: 8. CDR3 length: 14 residues. Germline loops: CDR1 LNHNV, CDR2 YYDKDF (reference sequence). The CDR3 region has the DNA TGTGCCACCAGCGAAGTATTCAGGGGGAACACCATATATTTT. Encoded protein: CATSEVFRGNTIYF.

The rearrangement uses TRBV27 and TRBJ1-2, with 7 positions matching TRBD1. With V trimmed by 6 bases and J by 6 bases, 13 bases remained unmatched. The CDR3 has 15 residues. Germline lookup yields CDR1 MNHEY and CDR2 SMNVEV (reference sequence). The CDR3, as DNA: TGTGCCAGCAGCGCCCGAGACAGGGCCTGGAATGGCTACACCTTC. Translating it yields CASSARDRAWNGYTF.

About this clonotype: The germline gene is not matched at one end of the junction; a read error may be the cause. The rearrangement links TRBV14 to TRBJ2-3; no definite D call. The CDR3 is made up of 13 amino acids. CDR1 and CDR2 from the germline V gene are SGHDN and FVKESK. The chain's CDR3 is CAISPVHTDTQYF. The CDR3 DNA reads as TGTGCCATCAGCCCTGTGCACACAGATACGCAGTATTTT.

The chain employs TRBV5-4 and TRBJ2-3; D gene unclear. CDR3 length: 16 residues. The V and J ends lost 2 bases and 1 base respectively, with 14 bases between them. In germline, CDR1 is SGHNT, CDR2 YYREEE (reference sequence). This CDR3 reads CASSFRRLLGTDTQYF. CDR3 in DNA: TGTGCCAGCAGCTTTAGACGACTTTTAGGCACAGATACGCAGTATTTT.